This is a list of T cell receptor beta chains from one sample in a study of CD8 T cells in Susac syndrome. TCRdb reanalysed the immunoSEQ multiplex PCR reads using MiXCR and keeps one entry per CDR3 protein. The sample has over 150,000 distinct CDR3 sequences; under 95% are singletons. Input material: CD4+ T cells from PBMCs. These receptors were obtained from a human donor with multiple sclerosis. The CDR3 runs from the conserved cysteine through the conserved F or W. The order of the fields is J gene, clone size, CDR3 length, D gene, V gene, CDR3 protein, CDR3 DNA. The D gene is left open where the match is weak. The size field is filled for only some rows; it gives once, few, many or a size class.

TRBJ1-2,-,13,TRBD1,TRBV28,CASSLTGGQGYTF,TGTGCCAGCAGTCTCACAGGGGGCCAGGGCTACACCTTC
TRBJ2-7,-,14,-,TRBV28,CASSLFVGPYEQYF,TGTGCCAGCAGTTTATTCGTGGGACCATACGAGCAGTACTTC
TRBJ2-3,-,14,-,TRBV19,CASTLDRRTDTQYF,TGTGCCAGTACACTAGACAGGAGAACAGATACGCAGTATTTT
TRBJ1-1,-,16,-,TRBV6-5,CASSYGGGGANTEAFF,TGTGCCAGCAGTTACGGGGGGGGCGGTGCGAACACTGAAGCTTTCTTT
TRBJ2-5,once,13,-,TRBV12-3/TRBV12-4,CASSSGLQETQYF,TGTGCCAGCAGTTCGGGACTGCAAGAGACCCAGTACTTC
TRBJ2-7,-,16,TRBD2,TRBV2,CASSESLAGVTYEQYF,TGTGCCAGCAGTGAATCCCTAGCGGGAGTCACCTACGAGCAGTACTTC
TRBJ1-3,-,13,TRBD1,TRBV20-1,CSAITGGADTIYF,TGCAGTGCTATTACAGGGGGCGCAGACACCATATATTTT
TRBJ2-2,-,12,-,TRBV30,CACHRATGELFF,TGTGCCTGTCACAGGGCCACCGGGGAGCTGTTTTTT
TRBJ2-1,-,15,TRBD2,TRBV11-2,CASSLRGSTNNEQFF,TGTGCCAGCAGCTTACGCGGGAGTACTAACAATGAGCAGTTCTTC
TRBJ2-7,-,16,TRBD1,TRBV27,CASSRKPQGQNYEQYF,TGTGCCAGCAGTCGAAAACCGCAGGGACAGAACTACGAGCAGTACTTC
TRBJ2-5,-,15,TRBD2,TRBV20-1,CSAERAGGVKETQYF,TGCAGTGCGGAACGAGCGGGAGGAGTTAAAGAGACCCAGTACTTC
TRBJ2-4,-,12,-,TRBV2,CASSQDANIQYF,TGTGCCAGCAGTCAGGACGCGAACATTCAGTACTTC
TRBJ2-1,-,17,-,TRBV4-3,CASSRHPASLFRNEQFF,TGCGCCAGCAGCCGCCATCCGGCGTCATTATTTCGCAATGAGCAGTTCTTC
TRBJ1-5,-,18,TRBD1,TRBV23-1,CASSQSRTGECGNQPQHF,TGCGCCAGCAGTCAATCAAGAACAGGGGAGTGCGGCAATCAGCCCCAGCATTTT
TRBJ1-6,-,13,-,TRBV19,CASREAYNSPLHF,TGTGCCAGTAGGGAGGCCTATAATTCACCCCTCCACTTT
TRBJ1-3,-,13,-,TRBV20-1,CSARGEGGNTIYF,TGCAGTGCTAGAGGAGAGGGCGGAAACACCATATATTTT
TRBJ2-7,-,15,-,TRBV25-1,CASSSRGGPLDEQYF,TGTGCCAGCAGTTCCCGAGGGGGTCCCCTGGACGAGCAGTACTTC
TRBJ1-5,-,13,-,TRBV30,CAWSRRGEQPQHF,TGTGCCTGGAGCCGCAGGGGAGAACAGCCCCAGCATTTT
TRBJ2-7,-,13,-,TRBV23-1,CASGSEGQRFLNF,TGCGCCAGCGGTTCTGAAGGACAGCGCTTTTTGAACTTC
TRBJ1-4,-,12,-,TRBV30,CAWNPGHEKLFF,TGTGCCTGGAACCCCGGCCATGAAAAACTGTTTTTT
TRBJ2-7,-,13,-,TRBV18,CASPDSSPYEQYF,TGTGCCAGCCCCGACTCGAGTCCCTACGAGCAGTACTTC
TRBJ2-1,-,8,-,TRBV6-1,CASSQQFF,TGTGCCAGCAGTCAGCAGTTCTTC
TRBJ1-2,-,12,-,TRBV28,CASSLAGRGYTF,TGTGCCAGCAGTTTGGCCGGGAGGGGCTACACCTTC
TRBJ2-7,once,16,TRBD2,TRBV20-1,CSARPGASGSRYEQYF,TGCAGTGCCAGGCCGGGGGCTAGCGGGAGTAGGTACGAGCAGTACTTC
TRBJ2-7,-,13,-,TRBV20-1,CSAIRGGTYEQYF,TGCAGTGCCATTAGGGGGGGAACCTACGAGCAGTACTTC
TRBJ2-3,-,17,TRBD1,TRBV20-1,CSARAPPGQGTADTQYF,TGCAGTGCTAGGGCCCCCCCGGGACAGGGGACGGCAGATACGCAGTATTTT
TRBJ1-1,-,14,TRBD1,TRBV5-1,CASSWGQGGTEAFF,TGCGCCAGCAGCTGGGGACAGGGGGGGACTGAAGCTTTCTTT
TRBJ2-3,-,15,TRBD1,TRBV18,CASSPRQGFTDTQYF,TGTGCCAGCTCACCTCGACAGGGGTTCACAGATACGCAGTATTTT
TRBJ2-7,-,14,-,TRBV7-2,CASSPTGSSYEQYF,TGTGCCAGCAGCCCAACGGGTAGCTCCTACGAGCAGTACTTC
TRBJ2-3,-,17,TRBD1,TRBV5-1,CASSLALTGGSSDTQYF,TGCGCCAGCAGCTTGGCCTTGACAGGGGGCTCTTCAGATACGCAGTATTTT
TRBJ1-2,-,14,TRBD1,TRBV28,CASSSQGGLGGYTF,TGTGCCAGCAGCTCACAGGGGGGGCTTGGCGGCTACACCTTC
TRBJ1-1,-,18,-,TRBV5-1,CASSPDVPGHDVNTEAFF,TGCGCCAGCAGCCCAGATGTCCCGGGACATGATGTGAACACTGAAGCTTTCTTT